This T cell receptor (beta chain) originates from a study of blood T cell repertoires in COVID-19. Study at large: From the United States, Italy and Spain came samples of acute and convalescent COVID-19. T cells, B-cell-depleted T cells, or PBMCs supplied cDNA or gDNA.

Seattle's cohort entered during active infection and was followed longitudinally. CDR3 length: 15 residues. Per germline, CDR1 MNHEY and CDR2 SVGAGI. Trimming took 6 bases from V and 0 from J, leaving 11 bases between them. As processed by the authors: Scientists estimated how many nucleated cells there were by amplifying reference gene primers. Clones were sequenced by immunoSEQ multiplex PCR, and TCRdb holds only the in-frame ones, with some missing. V, J and clone size were drawn from that table, and D and trimming were deduced from the DNA. This sample carries under 300,000 clones, about nine tenths of them seen once, and the ten largest clones take roughly 0.79%.

The chain joins TRBV6-5 to TRBJ1-4; a possible D gene is TRBD1 (6 bases). The origin of this receptor is a man aged 25 to 40 with COVID-19, enrolled during active disease. The material sequenced was peripheral blood. CDR3 in DNA: TGTGCCAGCAGATCTCAGGGGTCAACTAATGAAAAACTGTTTTTT. This encodes CASRSQGSTNEKLFF.